This TCR beta chain is from a study of cytomegalovirus exposure and HLA in healthy donors (dated by TCRdb to about 2017). Background for the entire study: An earlier analysis of 587 of the donors reported approximately 280 Gb of sequence data and 90 million to 120 million unique TCR beta sequences obtained from roughly 170 million T cells. To predict cytomegalovirus infection status, the study combined high-throughput TCR immunosequencing, statistical association of individual TCRs with disease status, and machine learning. The aim of the study was to test whether cataloging public T cell receptors could identify signatures of past pathogen exposure. To study patterns of TCR occurrence, a later analysis re-analyzed previously published TCR beta repertoires from more than 550 donors and added high-resolution HLA genotyping. HLA typing covered class I and class II loci at four-digit resolution. Roughly five DR-DQ haplotypes were treated as single units for association and clustering because of strong linkage in the cohort. Donor age, sex, ethnicity and CMV serostatus were compiled alongside the repertoire data. Of the roughly 410 genotyped donors, less than 90% were placed in the genetic ancestry cluster associated with self-reported Caucasian donors. Besides the first cohort of 666 subjects, a separate validation cohort made up of 120 different subjects was used. In a later genetic analysis, genome-wide SNP genotypes for about 65% of the 666 donors were used, and that subset was treated as a discovery cohort. Every repertoire in the discovery cohort had been generated on one and the same sequencing platform. An earlier analysis of around 640 of the donors used high-throughput TCR beta sequencing to judge whether each TCR beta V gene segment behaved as functional or pseudogenic. An early release that covered fewer than 750 HLA-typed donors contained about 300 gigabases of sequencing data and 65 million to 100 million unique TCR sequences. Across some 400 genotyped donors of the cohort, an average of about 250,000 unique TCR beta nucleotide sequences per donor were sequenced, and roughly a sixth of those sequences were non-productive. Rather than using new phenotypic data, the later analysis identified candidate immune exposures from TCR beta sequences and from how often those sequences occurred across donors. The study used immunosequencing to profile the T cell repertoires of several hundred subjects and linked those repertoires to cytomegalovirus serostatus. The number of typed donors differed by locus: about 629-630 for A, B, C, DRB1 and DQB1; some 500 for DQA1; 606 for DPA1; and 400 to 480 for DPB1.

The library was generated by the immunoSEQ multiplex PCR assay. For the multiplex PCR, a mixture combining 60 forward primers for TCR Vbeta segments and 13 reverse primers for TCR Jbeta segments was used. A multiplex PCR assay on genomic DNA amplified the CDR3 region of rearranged TCR beta genes. Amplified TCR beta libraries were sequenced as 87-base-pair reads on the Illumina HiSeq System. The authors' pipeline ran thus. Across the 666 repertoires, a later analysis counted roughly 77 million unique TCR beta chains, 9.5 million to 12 million of which were shared by at least two donors. To remove PCR and sequencing errors, raw reads were error-corrected and collapsed into unique sequences using a nearest-neighbor algorithm that merged closely related sequences. CDR3 sequences were aligned to IMGT reference sequences to assign V, D and J gene segments. For a sequence to be retained, at least a six-nucleotide match to both a V gene segment and a J gene segment was required. A rearrangement was called productive if the CDR3 had no stop codons and remained in frame with V and J, and every other rearrangement was called non-productive. Following IMGT convention, CDR3 was defined as the stretch from the second conserved V-encoded cysteine up to the conserved J-encoded phenylalanine. The earlier analysis of some 600 of the donors excluded sequences that lacked an unambiguous match to a single V gene segment. In an earlier analysis of several hundred of the donors, V segments were called functional above 56.7% productive rearrangements and were called segregating when the between-donor standard deviation exceeded 5%. A statistical classification framework was developed to diagnose cytomegalovirus status using the catalog of TCR beta chain sequences. In a later analysis, V and J genes were assigned by comparing TCR nucleotide sequences against IMGT/GENE-DB human TR gene sequences. A later analysis assigned CDR3 sequences and most-parsimonious VDJ recombination scenarios with the TCRdist pipeline. In a later analysis, each TCR beta chain was defined by its CDR3 amino acid sequence together with its V-gene family, and reads lacking a unique V-gene family were excluded. A later analysis removed 600 or so highly shared, low-generation-probability nucleotide sequences to deal with suspected cross-contamination and a sequencing artifact. For each public chain, a later analysis derived a clonal expansion index from normalized ranks of inferred template counts within each repertoire. In a later analysis, generation probabilities were computed using a VDJ recombination model fitted to out-of-frame rearrangements, and the results were checked against IGoR. A later analysis scored TCR-TCR, TCR-HLA and TCR-CMV co-occurrence with hypergeometric tests, applying a repertoire-size bias correction to TCR pairs. False discovery rates were estimated in a later analysis by permuting HLA or CMV assignments 20 times. A later analysis grouped co-occurring TCRs with DBSCAN, adding TCRdist sequence similarity when clustering within HLA-allele-positive subsets. Repertoires with fewer than 30,000 or more than 120,000 public chains were left out of co-occurrence clustering, as were a handful of repertoires with anomalous nucleotide sharing. The clones in this table, taken by TCRdb from immuneACCESS, are in-frame only. Not every clone is retained; where verified, under half of the shortfall comes from an unresolved V gene, and the cause of the rest is unknown. V, J and clone size reflect that table, while D and trimming were determined from the DNA. The sample table contains tens of thousands of clones; only one count was recorded for roughly 72% of them. About 20% of the sample comes from the top ten.

The cohort comprised some 680 healthy bone marrow donors. All cohort members were sampled while nominally healthy, although unrecorded immune exposures were likely present. The donor was CMV seropositive and belonged to the group of 250 to 300 seropositive cohort members. Every donor gave a peripheral blood sample, and the peripheral blood mononuclear cells from that sample were used for TCR beta sequencing. The Qiagen DNeasy Blood Extraction Kit was used to extract genomic DNA from the blood cell samples. Study-level results and caveats: Because counts were too low, seventeen rarely observed V segments, including chromosome 9 orphons, were excluded from the earlier analysis of 500 to 700 of the donors. In a later genetic analysis, a missense DCLRE1C variant was associated with V-gene and J-gene trimming of TCR beta chains, and the association was replicated in an independent cohort. Most TCR sequences were observed very rarely across donors, whereas some public TCRs were present in many individuals. Presence/absence analyses assumed roughly uniform sequencing depth across donors, an assumption that may not hold. A total of roughly 160 TCR beta chains were listed by the study as associated with cytomegalovirus. The cohort was sequenced for TCR beta chains only, and without alpha or paired-chain data the features that could be detected were limited. For the cohort, immune exposure information was limited to CMV serostatus. At a false discovery rate of 0.05, a later analysis linked 15,000 to 20,000 TCR beta sequences to specific HLA alleles. The sequencing pipeline was judged likely to have produced a cluster of highly shared sequence variants as a technical artifact. The classifier was reported to diagnose cytomegalovirus status with high specificity and sensitivity in both the original and validation cohorts. A further reported finding was that TCR beta sequences accurately predicted the HLA-A and HLA-B alleles for most subjects in the first cohort. In an earlier analysis of around 500 of the donors, most TCR beta V segments appeared in productive rearrangements about 87% or about 30% of the time, broadly matching IMGT annotations. Compared with equally common non-associated chains, HLA-associated TCR beta chains in a later analysis were more clonally expanded and had lower generation probabilities. HLA typing was unavailable for some donors at each locus, so association tests used only the typed subset. A later analysis found that most CMV-associated TCR beta chains appeared HLA-restricted, with HLA associations seemingly driven largely by CMV exposure. According to a later analysis, TCR association rates differed among HLA loci, with DRB1 alleles showing the most associated TCRs and HLA-C alleles showing the fewest. According to a later analysis, parvovirus B19, influenza, CMV and Epstein-Barr virus appeared linked to several top co-occurrence clusters. In a later genetic analysis, fewer N-insertions in productive TCRs were reported among donors in an Asian-associated ancestry cluster than the 666-donor mean. The authors suggested that the approach could potentially be extended to other disease states and immunological phenotypes. Assigning TCR associations to individual alleles was difficult when HLA alleles, especially DR and DQ, strongly co-occurred. A few of the identified cytomegalovirus-associated TCR beta chains were confirmed in vitro to be specific for cytomegalovirus antigens. Correlated functional status among segregating V segments might be attributable to linkage disequilibrium, but an unknown experimental factor could not be ruled out.

Note on this clone: Its cognate antigen has yet to be identified. Base quality data are lacking; no much larger clone is found one base away.

Sequences were obtained from PBMCs. This TCR was recovered from a woman aged 45 to 65 in good health and CMV-seropositive.

The CDR3 is CASSDRVVVGGYTF. The base sequence is TGTGCCAGCAGTGATCGGGTGGTAGTGGGTGGCTACACCTTC. The chain joins TRBV2 to TRBJ1-2; the D gene remains uncertain. The CDR3 runs 14 amino acids, cysteine and phenylalanine included. The sequence is cut down to CDR3 DNA, 42 bases in frame from base 1. CDR1 and CDR2 are read off the germline V gene as SNHLY and FYNNEI. V was cut back by 3 bases and J by 7 bases, leaving a gap of 15 bases between them.